A selection of T cell receptor beta chains follows, all from one sample in a study of cytomegalovirus exposure and HLA in healthy donors. This table comes from immunoSEQ multiplex PCR, and its TCRdb copy is limited to in-frame clones, with some not included. The sample has roughly 76,000 clones. The source material was PBMCs. These receptors were taken from a female donor in good health and CMV-seropositive. CDR3s include the opening cysteine and the closing phenylalanine or tryptophan. A D gene is named only where the DNA matches it firmly.

>TRBV4-1|-|15|TRBJ1-4
CASSQDDNLYEKLFF
TGCGCCAGCAGCCAAGACGACAACTTATATGAAAAACTGTTTTTT
>TRBV4-3|TRBD2|15|TRBJ2-7
CASSQGLAGTYEQYF
TGCGCCAGCAGCCAAGGACTAGCGGGCACCTACGAGCAGTACTTC
>TRBV5-1|TRBD1|15|TRBJ1-2
CASSPGQGTNYGYTF
TGCGCCAGCAGCCCGGGACAGGGAACTAACTATGGCTACACCTTC
>TRBV6-1|-|13|TRBJ1-1
CASSERDNTEDFF
TGTGCCAGCAGTGAAAGGGACAACACTGAAGATTTCTTT
>TRBV4-1|-|14|TRBJ2-3
CASSQQESTDTQYF
TGCGCCAGCAGCCAGCAGGAAAGCACAGATACGCAGTATTTT
>TRBV7-2|TRBD1|15|TRBJ2-1
CASSLEGYRGNEQFF
TGTGCCAGCAGCTTAGAGGGTTACAGGGGGAATGAGCAGTTCTTC
>TRBV30|-|11|TRBJ2-1
CAWSVLEWQFF
TGTGCCTGGAGCGTCCTAGAATGGCAGTTCTTC
>TRBV5-6|-|12|TRBJ2-7
CASSLSSYEQYF
TGTGCCAGCAGCCTAAGCTCCTACGAGCAGTACTTC
>TRBV5-1|-|13|TRBJ2-2
CASSLFSTGELFF
TGCGCCAGCAGCTTGTTTAGCACCGGGGAGCTGTTTTTT
>TRBV9|-|15|TRBJ2-1
CASSQAPGAYNEQFF
TGTGCCAGCAGCCAAGCACCGGGGGCCTACAATGAGCAGTTCTTC
>TRBV4-2|TRBD2|17|TRBJ2-2
CASSQDRGGPWTGELFF
TGTGCCAGCAGCCAAGATCGCGGGGGGCCTTGGACCGGGGAGCTGTTTTTT
>TRBV6-5|TRBD1|14|TRBJ1-2
CASSTPTGAIGYTF
TGTGCCAGCAGTACCCCGACAGGGGCTATTGGCTACACCTTC
>TRBV7-9|-|13|TRBJ1-2
CASSLGPRRGYTF
TGTGCCAGCAGCTTAGGGCCGAGGCGGGGCTACACCTTC
>TRBV5-1|TRBD2|17|TRBJ2-7
CASSFATSRDLSYEQYF
TGCGCCAGCAGCTTTGCGACTAGCAGAGACCTGTCCTACGAGCAGTACTTC
>TRBV4-2|TRBD1|18|TRBJ1-5
CASSPGDRLSVGNQPQHF
TGTGCCAGCAGCCCGGGGGACAGGCTGTCCGTCGGCAATCAGCCCCAGCATTTT
>TRBV5-3|-|15|TRBJ1-2
CARTTPQNRNYGYTF
TGTGCCAGAACCACCCCCCAGAACCGTAACTATGGCTACACCTTC
>TRBV27|TRBD1|13|TRBJ2-5
CASSLFRGRTQYF
TGTGCCAGCAGTTTATTCAGGGGGCGGACCCAGTACTTC
>TRBV5-1|TRBD1|13|TRBJ1-2
CASSLQGDYGYTF
TGCGCCAGCAGCCTACAGGGGGACTATGGCTACACCTTC
>TRBV15|TRBD2|17|TRBJ2-5
CATSRAPGLAMGETQYF
TGTGCCACCAGCAGAGCCCCAGGACTAGCGATGGGAGAGACCCAGTACTTC
>TRBV27|-|14|TRBJ2-7
CASSLAQGGYEQYF
TGTGCCAGCAGTTTAGCGCAGGGTGGGTACGAGCAGTACTTC
>TRBV28|TRBD1|14|TRBJ2-5
CASSDRRKLGTQYF
TGTGCCAGCTCGGACAGGCGCAAACTCGGGACCCAGTACTTC
>TRBV7-2|TRBD2|16|TRBJ2-2
CASSPGLAGFPGELFF
TGTGCCAGCAGCCCGGGACTAGCGGGGTTCCCCGGGGAGCTGTTTTTT
>TRBV30|-|14|TRBJ1-2
CAWSEGRGVGGYTF
TGTGCCTGGAGCGAAGGCAGGGGAGTCGGAGGCTACACCTTC
>TRBV5-1|TRBD2|18|TRBJ2-3
CASSPHIDSGRAGDTQYF
TGCGCCAGCAGCCCACACATCGATAGCGGGAGGGCCGGAGATACGCAGTATTTT
>TRBV18|TRBD1|16|TRBJ1-1
CASSPSPRQGLTEAFF
TGTGCCAGCTCACCATCCCCCCGACAGGGTTTGACTGAAGCTTTCTTT
>TRBV9|TRBD2|15|TRBJ2-1
CASSGSGGAFNEQFF
TGTGCCAGCAGCGGAAGCGGGGGGGCCTTTAATGAGCAGTTCTTC
>TRBV28|-|16|TRBJ1-4
CASSFSTGATNEKLFF
TGTGCCAGCAGTTTCTCAACGGGGGCAACTAATGAAAAACTGTTTTTT
>TRBV28|-|15|TRBJ1-1
CASSSPGEWYTEAFF
TGTGCCAGCAGTTCTCCAGGGGAGTGGTACACTGAAGCTTTCTTT
>TRBV11-2|TRBD1|15|TRBJ2-7
CASSYYGTGSYEQYF
TGTGCCAGCAGTTACTACGGGACAGGCTCCTACGAGCAGTACTTC
>TRBV29-1|TRBD1|15|TRBJ1-1
CSVDLQGSENTEAFF
TGCAGCGTTGATCTACAGGGGAGCGAGAACACTGAAGCTTTCTTT
>TRBV6-6|TRBD1|14|TRBJ1-5
CASRGTGSNQPQHF
TGTGCCAGCCGGGGGACAGGGAGCAATCAGCCCCAGCATTTT
>TRBV19|-|15|TRBJ2-2
CASSNPASSTGELFF
TGTGCCAGTAGTAACCCCGCTAGCTCCACCGGGGAGCTGTTTTTT
>TRBV5-5|TRBD1|15|TRBJ2-2
CASSLQGSGTGELFF
TGTGCCAGCAGCTTACAGGGGTCGGGCACCGGGGAGCTGTTTTTT
>TRBV28|TRBD1|14|TRBJ1-1
CASRPDRVIAEAFF
TGTGCCAGCAGGCCGGACAGGGTGATAGCTGAAGCTTTCTTT
>TRBV11-3|TRBD2|17|TRBJ2-3
CASSSGLAKGASDTQYF
TGTGCCAGCAGCTCCGGACTAGCGAAGGGGGCGTCAGATACGCAGTATTTT
>TRBV18|TRBD1|16|TRBJ1-3
CASSPAGTGVGNTIYF
TGTGCCAGCTCACCGGCCGGGACAGGGGTCGGAAACACCATATATTTT
>TRBV15|-|12|TRBJ1-5
CATSRDRQPQHF
TGTGCCACCAGCAGAGACCGACAACCCCAGCATTTT
>TRBV5-6|-|16|TRBJ2-2
CASSLISQVLTGELFF
TGTGCCAGCAGCTTGATCTCCCAGGTCCTCACCGGGGAGCTGTTTTTT
>TRBV30|-|15|TRBJ2-1
CAWSGGWRVSVDQFF
TGTGCCTGGAGTGGGGGTTGGAGGGTTTCGGTCGACCAGTTCTTC
>TRBV14|TRBD2|17|TRBJ2-2
CASSQAGTSGITGELFF
TGTGCCAGCAGCCAAGCGGGGACTAGCGGGATTACCGGGGAGCTGTTTTTT
>TRBV7-2|-|15|TRBJ2-7
CASSLITGQSYEQYF
TGTGCCAGCAGCCTTATAACGGGACAATCCTACGAGCAGTACTTC
>TRBV13|-|16|TRBJ2-3
CASSLGTAPSTDTQYF
TGTGCCAGCAGCTTAGGGACAGCGCCTAGCACAGATACGCAGTATTTT
>TRBV5-1|-|17|TRBJ2-3
CASSLLARAVSTDTQYF
TGCGCCAGCAGCTTGCTCGCCCGAGCCGTTAGCACAGATACGCAGTATTTT
>TRBV6-6|TRBD1|15|TRBJ1-1
CASRTHTGGYTEAFF
TGTGCCAGCAGAACCCATACAGGGGGCTACACTGAAGCTTTCTTT
>TRBV4-1|-|15|TRBJ2-3
CASSQEGGPGDKQYF
TGCGCCAGCAGCCAAGAGGGCGGGCCCGGGGATAAGCAGTATTTT
>TRBV9|-|16|TRBJ2-2
CASSVGTDANTGELFF
TGTGCCAGCAGCGTAGGTACAGACGCGAACACCGGGGAGCTGTTTTTT
>TRBV6-1|TRBD1|17|TRBJ1-2
CASSEGPETGAWGGYTF
TGTGCCAGCAGTGAAGGCCCCGAGACAGGGGCGTGGGGCGGCTACACCTTC
>TRBV6-1|TRBD1|15|TRBJ1-1
CASSETGTGGTEAFF
TGTGCCAGCAGTGAGACCGGGACAGGGGGGACTGAAGCTTTCTTT
>TRBV6-4|-|13|TRBJ2-2
CASSQTATGELFF
TGTGCCAGCAGCCAAACAGCCACCGGGGAGCTGTTTTTT
>TRBV28|TRBD1|15|TRBJ1-2
CASSSTGDTWYGYTF
TGTGCCAGCAGTTCAACAGGGGATACATGGTATGGCTACACCTTC
>TRBV6-6|TRBD1|14|TRBJ2-7
CASSYATGGYEQYF
TGTGCCAGCAGTTACGCGACAGGGGGCTACGAGCAGTACTTC
>TRBV27|-|14|TRBJ2-1
CASSLLGEDDEQFF
TGTGCCAGCAGTTTATTGGGGGAGGACGATGAGCAGTTCTTC
>TRBV7-9|TRBD1|15|TRBJ2-7
CASSAIDRGAPEQYF
TGTGCCAGCAGCGCGATAGACAGGGGGGCCCCCGAGCAGTACTTC